The clone carrying this T cell receptor beta chain was seen at least ten times. Its antigen is not known. The CDR3 is 15 residues long. Per germline, CDR1 SEHNR and CDR2 FQNEAQ (reference sequence). Trimming removed 5 bases from V and 3 bases from J, with 14 bases in between. This entry is derived from a study of early T cells in non-severe SARS-CoV-2 infection. Via MiXCR, TCRdb re-called the 5' RACE reads, giving one row per CDR3 protein. Of 25,000 to 35,000 distinct CDR3 sequences listed, approximately 5.2% were seen once; the top ten hold 5% to 5.5%. Study-wide findings and caveats: Private and CD4 specificities were missed by VDJdb matching, which favored anti-spike CD8 responses.

J is TRBJ1-5 and V is TRBV7-9; no firm D call. The receptor was isolated from an adult who was a healthcare worker with PCR-confirmed SARS-CoV-2 infection or an uninfected control (not recorded which). Sequenced input: whole blood. The CDR3 nucleotides read TGTGCCAGCAGCCCCGACGGGGTGGACAATCAGCCCCAGCATTTT. It translates to CASSPDGVDNQPQHF. Combining the CDR3 with reference TRBV7-9 and TRBJ1-5 gives the whole variable domain DTGVSQNPRHKITKRGQNVTFRCDPISEHNRLYWYRQTLGQGPEFLTYFQNEAQLEKSRLLSDRFSAERPKGSFSTLEIQRTEQGDSAMYLCASSPDGVDNQPQHFGDGTRLSIL.